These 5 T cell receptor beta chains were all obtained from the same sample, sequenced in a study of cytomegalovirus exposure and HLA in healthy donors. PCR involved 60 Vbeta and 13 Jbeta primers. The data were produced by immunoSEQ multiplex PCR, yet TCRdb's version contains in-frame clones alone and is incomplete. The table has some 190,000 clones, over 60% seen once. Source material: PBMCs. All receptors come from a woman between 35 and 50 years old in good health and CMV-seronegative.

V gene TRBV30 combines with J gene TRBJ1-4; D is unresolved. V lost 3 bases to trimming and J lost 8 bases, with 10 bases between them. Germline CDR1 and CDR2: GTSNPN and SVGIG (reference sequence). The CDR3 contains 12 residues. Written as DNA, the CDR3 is TGTGCCTGGAGCACCGGAGTGGAAAAACTGTTTTTT. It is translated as CAWSTGVEKLFF. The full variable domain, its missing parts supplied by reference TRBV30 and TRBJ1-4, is SQTIHQWPATLVQPVGSPLSLECTVEGTSNPNLYWYRQAAGRGLQLLFYSVGIGQISSEVPQNLSASRPQDRQFILSSKKLLLSDSGFYLCAWSTGVEKLFFGSGTQLSVL.

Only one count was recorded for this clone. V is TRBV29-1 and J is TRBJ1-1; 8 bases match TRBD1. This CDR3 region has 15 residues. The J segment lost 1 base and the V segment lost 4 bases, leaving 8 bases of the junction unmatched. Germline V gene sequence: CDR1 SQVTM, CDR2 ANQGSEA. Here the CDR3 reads CSVGQGSERNTEAFF. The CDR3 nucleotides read TGCAGCGTTGGACAGGGGTCGGAGAGGAACACTGAAGCTTTCTTT.

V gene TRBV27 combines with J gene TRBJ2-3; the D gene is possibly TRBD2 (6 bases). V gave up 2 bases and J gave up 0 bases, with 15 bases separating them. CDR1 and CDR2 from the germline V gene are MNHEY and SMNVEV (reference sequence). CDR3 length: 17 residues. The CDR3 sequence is CASSLIIGGVSTDTQYF. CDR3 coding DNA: TGTGCCAGCAGTTTAATTATCGGGGGAGTTAGCACAGATACGCAGTATTTT.

The chain's CDR3 is CASSLSRVRGTDTQYF. The DNA of the CDR3 is TGTGCCAGCAGCTTATCGAGGGTGAGAGGCACAGATACGCAGTATTTT. The chain is built from TRBV7-9 and TRBJ2-3, with D perhaps TRBD2 (5 bases). Germline V gene data show CDR1 as SEHNR and CDR2 as FQNEAQ (reference sequence). This CDR3 has 16 amino acids. Trimming removed 2 bases from V and 1 base from J, with 13 bases in between.

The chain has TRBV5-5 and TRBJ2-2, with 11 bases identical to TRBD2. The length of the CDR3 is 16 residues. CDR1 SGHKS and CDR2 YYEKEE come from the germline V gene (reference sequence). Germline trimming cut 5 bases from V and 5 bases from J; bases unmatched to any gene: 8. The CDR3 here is CASSPAWTSGTGELFF. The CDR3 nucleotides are TGTGCCAGCAGTCCTGCCTGGACTAGCGGGACCGGGGAGCTGTTTTTT.